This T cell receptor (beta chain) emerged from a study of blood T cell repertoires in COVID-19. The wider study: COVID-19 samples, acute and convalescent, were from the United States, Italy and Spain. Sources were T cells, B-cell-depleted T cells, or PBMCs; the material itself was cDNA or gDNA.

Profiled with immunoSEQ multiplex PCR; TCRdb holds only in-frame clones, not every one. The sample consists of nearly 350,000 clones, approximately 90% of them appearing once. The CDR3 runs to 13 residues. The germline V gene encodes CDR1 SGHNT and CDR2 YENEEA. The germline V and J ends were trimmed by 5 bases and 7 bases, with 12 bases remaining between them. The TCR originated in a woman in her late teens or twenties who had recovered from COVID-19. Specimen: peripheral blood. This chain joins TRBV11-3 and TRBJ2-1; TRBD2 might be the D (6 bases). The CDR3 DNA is TGTGCCAGCAGCATTATAGGAGGGAATGAGCAGTTCTTC. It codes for CASSIIGGNEQFF.